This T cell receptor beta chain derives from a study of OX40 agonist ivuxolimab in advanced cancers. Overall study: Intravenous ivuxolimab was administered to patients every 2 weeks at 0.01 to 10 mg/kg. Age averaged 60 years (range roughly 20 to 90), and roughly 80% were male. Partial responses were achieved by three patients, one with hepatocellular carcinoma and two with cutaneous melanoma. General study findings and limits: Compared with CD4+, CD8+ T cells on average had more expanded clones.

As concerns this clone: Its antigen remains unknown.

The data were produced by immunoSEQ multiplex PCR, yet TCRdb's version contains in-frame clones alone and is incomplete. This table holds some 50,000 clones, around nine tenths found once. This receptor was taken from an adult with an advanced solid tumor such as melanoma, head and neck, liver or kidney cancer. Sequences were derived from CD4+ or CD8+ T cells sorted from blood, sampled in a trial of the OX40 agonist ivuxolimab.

The CDR3, as DNA: TGCGCCAGCAGCTTGGCCGGGACAGACACCAATGAGCAGTTCTTC. Its translation: CASSLAGTDTNEQFF. V gene TRBV5-1 combines with J gene TRBJ2-1; 7 positions match TRBD1. The V gene end was trimmed by 0 bases and the J gene end by 6 bases; junction bases not matched to a gene: 6. The germline V gene has CDR1 SGHRS and CDR2 YFSETQ. CDR3 length: 15 amino acids.